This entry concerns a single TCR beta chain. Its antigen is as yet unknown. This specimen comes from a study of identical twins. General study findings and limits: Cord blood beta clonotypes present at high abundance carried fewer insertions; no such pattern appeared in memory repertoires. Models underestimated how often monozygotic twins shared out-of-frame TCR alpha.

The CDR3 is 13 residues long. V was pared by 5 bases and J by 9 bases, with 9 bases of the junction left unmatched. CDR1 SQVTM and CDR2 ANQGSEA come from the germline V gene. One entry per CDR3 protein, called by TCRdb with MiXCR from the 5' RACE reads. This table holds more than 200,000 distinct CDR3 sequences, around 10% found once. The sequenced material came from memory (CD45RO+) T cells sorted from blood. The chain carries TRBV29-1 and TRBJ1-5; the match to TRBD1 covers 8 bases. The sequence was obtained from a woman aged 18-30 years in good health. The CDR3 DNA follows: TGCAGCGTTTCACAGGGGGGGCAAGCGCCCCAGCATTTT. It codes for CSVSQGGQAPQHF.